This T cell receptor (beta chain) was obtained from a study of Ad26.COV2.S vaccination and SARS-CoV-2 variants. On the study more broadly: Once or twice, 56 days apart, Ad26.COV2.S was delivered intramuscularly.

The CDR3 covers 11 residues. The germline V and J ends were trimmed by 1 base and 10 bases, with 8 bases remaining between them. Germline V gene lookup returns CDR1 SGHVS and CDR2 FQNEAQ. Documented treatment: around 19 received Ad26.COV2.S at low or high dose, single or two shots; 5 received placebo; per-sample allocation not given. Following the first vaccine or placebo injection, samples were taken on day 63. Profiling relied on immunoSEQ multiplex PCR, and the TCRdb table lists in-frame clones only, not all of them. Seen here are some 410,000 clones, about 92% observed once, and the top ten hold less than 2%.

The receptor was derived from a person between 18 and 59 years old who received the Ad26.COV2.S COVID-19 vaccine or a placebo. The gene calls are TRBV7-8 and TRBJ2-7; D not resolved. Sequencing was performed on peripheral blood, taken in a trial of Ad26.COV2.S vaccine versus placebo. CDR3: CASSLETDQYF. The DNA for the CDR3 is TGTGCCAGCAGCTTAGAAACAGATCAGTACTTC.